Each of the 14 T cell receptor beta chains below was sequenced from the same sample in a study of CD8 T cells in Susac syndrome. RNA, at about 0.45 to 1 ug, was reverse transcribed with random hexamers. TCRdb ran MiXCR on the immunoSEQ multiplex PCR reads and lists one entry per CDR3 protein. The sample comprises approximately 120,000 distinct CDR3 sequences, about 93% of which are singletons, and around 0.21% rests with the top ten. The sequenced sample was CD8+ T cells from PBMCs. Receptors originate from a human donor with Susac syndrome.

About this clonotype itself: At one end the junction does not follow the germline gene, possibly because of a read error. The chain carries TRBV7-7 and TRBJ2-7; TRBD1 agrees at 9 bases. The CDR3 consists of 15 residues. The germline V gene encodes CDR1 SSHAT and CDR2 FNYEAQ (reference sequence). CDR3 coding DNA: TGTGCTAGCAGCTTAAACCTGGACAGGGGCCACGAGCAGTACTTC. It yields the protein CASSLNLDRGHEQYF.

J is TRBJ2-5 and V is TRBV3-1; the match to TRBD2 covers 11 bases. Germline-derived CDR1 and CDR2 are LGHDT and YNNKEL (reference sequence). V was pared by 0 bases and J by 1 base, with 4 bases of the junction left unmatched. The CDR3 is 17 residues long. In DNA, the CDR3 is TGTGCCAGCAGCCAAGATCTGACTAGCGGGGCCCAAGAGACCCAGTACTTC. Its translation is CASSQDLTSGAQETQYF.

The chain recombines TRBV4-1 with TRBJ2-1; D may be TRBD1 (6 bases). This CDR3 contains 15 residues. The V and J ends lost 3 bases and 8 bases respectively, with 17 bases between them. The germline V gene has CDR1 MGHRA and CDR2 YSYEKL. The chain's CDR3 is CASSQRQAQYDEQFF. Written as DNA, the CDR3 is TGCGCCAGCAGCCAGCGACAGGCCCAGTACGATGAGCAGTTCTTC.

The rearrangement uses TRBV24-1 and TRBJ2-1, with TRBD2 matching over 8 bases. Germline lookup yields CDR1 KGHDR and CDR2 SFDVKD. This CDR3 region has 16 residues. V was clipped by 1 base and J by 4 bases; unmatched bases: 5. The CDR3 DNA reads TGTGCCACCAGTGATTTCGAGCGGGGGAGTTACAATGAGCAGTTCTTC. This gives the protein CATSDFERGSYNEQFF.

This chain connects TRBV9 to TRBJ2-1; 7 bases line up with TRBD1. The J segment lost 0 bases and the V segment lost 3 bases, leaving 3 bases of the junction unmatched. Germline CDR1 and CDR2: SGDLS and YYNGEE. The CDR3 has 15 amino acids. The CDR3 loop reads CASSAGGSSYNEQFF. The CDR3 DNA follows: TGTGCCAGCAGCGCAGGGGGTAGCTCCTACAATGAGCAGTTCTTC.

V is TRBV12-3 or TRBV12-4 and J is TRBJ2-1; TRBD2 matches 8 bases. V lost 5 bases and J lost 2; bases outside the gene matches: 14. The CDR3 runs to 18 residues. The CDR3 DNA sequence: TGTGCCAGCAGTCGGCCGACTAGCGTAACGGGTACCTACAATGAGCAGTTCTTC. Its translation: CASSRPTSVTGTYNEQFF.

DNA for the CDR3: TGTGCCAGCAGTGAGCCCGGGACGGAAGTTTACGAAAGTGGGGGCTACACCTTC. Translation: CASSEPGTEVYESGGYTF. The gene calls are TRBV25-1 and TRBJ1-2, with D maybe TRBD1 (5 bases). From germline, CDR1 is MGHDK and CDR2 SYGVNS. V was trimmed by 3 bases and J by 8 bases, leaving 28 bases between them. The CDR3 has 18 amino acids.

V usage is TRBV9 and J usage is TRBJ2-5, with D maybe TRBD2 (5 bases). Trimming stripped 3 bases from V and 1 base from J, with 10 bases between. There are 14 residues in the CDR3. Germline CDR1 and CDR2: SGDLS and YYNGEE. CDR3 region: CASSARAVQETQYF. CDR3 sequence (DNA): TGTGCCAGCAGCGCGAGAGCGGTCCAAGAGACCCAGTACTTC.

This chain links TRBV9 with TRBJ2-6, with D perhaps TRBD1 or TRBD2 (5 bases each). This CDR3 region has 16 residues. The ends were cut back, 2 bases at V and 3 bases at J, with 12 bases in the middle. The germline CDR1 and CDR2 sequences are SGDLS and YYNGEE. CDR3 in amino acids: CASSVLGAGGANVLTF. The CDR3 coding sequence is TGTGCCAGCAGCGTCCTAGGGGCGGGTGGGGCCAACGTCCTGACTTTC.

The rearrangement joins TRBV20-1 to TRBJ2-5, with 10 bases lining up with TRBD2. The CDR3 is made up of 15 amino acids. Losses at the gene ends were 5 bases for V and 1 base for J; bases not matched to a gene: 7. The germline V gene encodes CDR1 DFQATT and CDR2 SNEGSKA (reference sequence). The CDR3 loop is CSARTSGEIQETQYF. CDR3 nucleotide sequence: TGCAGTGCTCGGACTAGCGGAGAGATCCAAGAGACCCAGTACTTC.

This chain joins TRBV12-3 or TRBV12-4 and TRBJ2-1, with unresolved D. This CDR3 region has 13 residues. The ends were cut back, 6 bases at V and 9 bases at J, with 15 bases in the middle. Here the CDR3 DNA reads TGTGCCAGCAGCCTCGTGGGCGACGGTGAGCAGTTCTTC. Amino acid sequence: CASSLVGDGEQFF.

The chain carries TRBV7-9 and TRBJ2-7, with D possibly matching TRBD1 (6 bases). The CDR3 covers 13 residues. Looked up from germline, CDR1 is SEHNR and CDR2 is FQNEAQ (reference sequence). Trimming took off 5 bases at V and 1 base at J, with 9 bases between the two ends. CDR3: CASSRDTSYEQYF. The CDR3 DNA reads as TGTGCCAGCAGCCGGGACACGTCCTACGAGCAGTACTTC. Drawing the rest from reference TRBV7-9 and TRBJ2-7, the complete variable domain is DTGVSQNPRHKITKRGQNVTFRCDPISEHNRLYWYRQTLGQGPEFLTYFQNEAQLEKSRLLSDRFSAERPKGSFSTLEIQRTEQGDSAMYLCASSRDTSYEQYFGPGTRLTVT.

This chain joins TRBV30 and TRBJ1-1; 9 bases are a match to TRBD1. The V gene's germline CDR1 is GTSNPN and CDR2 SVGIG (reference sequence). After removal of 2 bases from V and 7 bases from J, the junction contained 8 bases not matched to a gene. The CDR3 sequence is 14 residues long. The CDR3 nucleotides are TGTGCCTGGAGTCCCGGGACAGGGCTACTTGAAGCTTTCTTT. It is translated as CAWSPGTGLLEAFF.

J is TRBJ1-4 and V is TRBV5-4; D call uncertain. Germline CDR1 SGHNT, CDR2 YYREEE (reference sequence). The CDR3 extends over 12 amino acids. Trimming shortened V by 3 bases and J by 12 bases, and 12 bases separated the two germline ends. CDR3 amino acids: CASSSAPGELFF. CDR3 nucleotide sequence: TGTGCCAGCAGCTCAGCACCTGGGGAACTGTTTTTT.